Following are 2 T cell receptor beta chains from one sample sequenced in a study of T cell responses to AZD1222 COVID-19 vaccine. Profiled with immunoSEQ multiplex PCR; TCRdb holds only in-frame clones, not every one. This repertoire shows more than 35,000 clones, over 80% found once; its top ten account for over 40%. This material consisted of peripheral blood, taken on day 0 of AZD1222 vaccination. These receptors were collected from an adult in good health.

The chain employs TRBV18 and TRBJ2-1, with D perhaps TRBD1 (5 bases). This CDR3 comprises 13 residues. Trimming removed 6 bases at V and 5 bases at J, with 11 bases between. Germline V gene sequence: CDR1 KGHSH, CDR2 LQKENI. The CDR3: CASSPTRDNEQFF. CDR3 DNA sequence: TGTGCCAGCTCGCCTACCAGGGACAATGAGCAGTTCTTC. Supplemented by reference TRBV18 and TRBJ2-1, the full variable domain reads NAGVMQNPRHLVRRRGQEARLRCSPMKGHSHVYWYRQLPEEGLKFMVYLQKENIIDESGMPKERFSAEFPKEGPSILRIQQVVRGDSAAYFCASSPTRDNEQFFGPGTRLTVL.

This chain connects TRBV7-9 to TRBJ2-7; D might be TRBD1 or TRBD2, each matching 5 bases. V lost 5 bases to trimming and J lost 7 bases, with 18 bases between them. This CDR3 is 14 amino acids long. Per germline, CDR1 SEHNR and CDR2 FQNEAQ (reference sequence). The CDR3 here is CASSTGTGQREQYF. In DNA form, the CDR3 reads TGTGCCAGCAGCACCGGGACCGGGCAAAGGGAGCAGTACTTC.